Listed here are 18 T cell receptor beta chains from one sample, sequenced in a study of regulatory T cells in long-lasting Graves disease. Time point meaning: newly diagnosed GD, antithyroid drugs for less than 3 months. RNA isolated from PBMCs was used to make the TCR library. According to the study, TCR beta libraries were built with iRepertoire HTBI primers and CDR3-region Arm-PCR. From the multiplex PCR reads, TCRdb called clonotypes with MiXCR, one entry per CDR3 protein. Of fewer than 550,000 distinct CDR3 sequences listed, 15% to 20% are singletons. A further study also used this sample, focusing on T cells in Graves' hyperthyroidism and ophthalmopathy.

The source was peripheral blood mononuclear cells (PBMCs), collected at new diagnosis, from a patient treated with antithyroid drugs. The receptor set was obtained from a woman under 30 with Graves disease.

This chain uses TRBV4-3 with TRBJ2-7; 7 nucleotides align to TRBD1. CDR1 and CDR2 from the germline V gene are LGHNA and YSLEER. This CDR3 region has 19 residues. V lost 1 base to trimming and J lost 5 bases; unmatched junction nucleotides: 20. The CDR3 nucleotides are TGCGCCAGCAGCCAAGGGACAGGTCGGCGTCTGCCTAATACGGACGAGCAGTACTTC. This codes for CASSQGTGRRLPNTDEQYF.

Comment on this clonotype: This may stem from a read error, because a much larger clone lies one nucleotide away. Lacking the conserved final phenylalanine or tryptophan, this CDR3 likely reflects a read error. The chain recombines TRBV12-3 or TRBV12-4 with TRBJ2-3; 7 bases are a match to TRBD1. Losses at the gene ends were 4 bases for V and 4 bases for J; bases not matched to a gene: 8. The CDR3 is 15 amino acids. CDR3 residues: CASSSPGGVSDTQYS. The CDR3 DNA reads as TGTGCCAGCAGTTCCCCAGGGGGAGTCTCAGATACGCAGTATTCT.

This clonotype was detected many times. This sequence joins TRBV6-5 and TRBJ2-7, with 12 bases matching TRBD2. In germline, CDR1 is MNHEY, CDR2 SVGAGI. V shed 2 bases, J shed 4 bases, and the junction held 9 bases outside the gene matches. The CDR3 is 17 residues long. The CDR3 spells CASSYKWTSGTPYEQYF. Here the CDR3 DNA reads TGTGCCAGCAGTTACAAGTGGACTAGCGGGACACCTTACGAGCAGTACTTC.

The chain has TRBV4-3 and TRBJ2-1; 9 positions agree with TRBD2. The J segment lost 9 bases and the V segment lost 0 bases, leaving 15 bases of the junction unmatched. This CDR3 is built from 18 residues. CDR1 and CDR2 (germline): LGHNA, YSLEER. CDR3 sequence reads: CASSQDLRLRTSELEQFF. The DNA for the CDR3 is TGCGCCAGCAGCCAAGATCTTCGTCTCAGGACTAGCGAACTTGAGCAGTTCTTC.

The rearrangement links TRBV20-1 to TRBJ2-2; TRBD2 might be the D (7 bases). V lost 0 bases and J 5 bases, leaving 19 bases between the germline ends. This CDR3 has 17 amino acids. The germline gives CDR1 DFQATT, CDR2 SNEGSKA (reference sequence). The CDR3 sequence is CSARDLRGRAKTGELFF. In nucleotides, the CDR3 is TGCAGTGCTAGAGATCTGAGGGGGAGGGCCAAAACCGGGGAGCTGTTTTTT.

Ten or more counts support this clonotype. The chain recombines TRBV27 with TRBJ2-3, with D possibly matching TRBD1 (6 bases). CDR1 MNHEY and CDR2 SMNVEV come from the germline V gene (reference sequence). This CDR3 has 13 amino acids. V lost 8 bases, J lost 2 bases, and 11 bases lay in between. The CDR3 loop reads CASGGQYTDTQYF. The CDR3 DNA is TGTGCCAGCGGTGGACAGTACACAGATACGCAGTATTTT.

CDR3 nucleotide sequence: TGTGCCAGCAGCTTGGTTAGCTCTAGCGGGAGTAGGGATACGCAGTATTTT. Translated: CASSLVSSSGSRDTQYF. The V gene is TRBV5-6, the J gene TRBJ2-3; 10 bases line up with TRBD2. The CDR3 runs 17 residues. V lost 0 bases, J lost 6 bases, and 10 bases stayed unmatched. Germline V gives CDR1 SGHDT, CDR2 YYEEEE.

This clonotype was counted at least ten times. This chain connects TRBV20-1 to TRBJ2-3; D is undetermined. The CDR3 runs to 12 residues. In germline, CDR1 is DFQATT, CDR2 SNEGSKA (reference sequence). The V gene lost 3 bases and the J gene lost 6 bases, with 10 bases spanning the gap. For the CDR3, the DNA is TGCAGTGCTAGCGATGGGTTCGATACGCAGTATTTT. Its protein product is CSASDGFDTQYF.

Concerning this clonotype itself: One junction end disagrees with the germline gene, perhaps due to a read error. V is TRBV10-3 and J is TRBJ1-2; D is unclear. The CDR3 length is 11 residues. Germline assignment: CDR1 ENHRY and CDR2 SYGVKD. CDR3 region: CASSSLNGYTF. The DNA of the CDR3 is TGTGCCAGCAGTTCACTTAATGGCTACACCTTC.

The chain joins TRBV20-1 to TRBJ1-6; 7 nucleotides line up with TRBD1. The CDR3 spans 15 residues. With 3 bases clipped from V and 9 bases from J, the junction kept 11 bases outside the gene matches. Germline V CDR1 and CDR2: DFQATT, SNEGSKA (reference sequence). The CDR3 spells CSASLGGAGVSPLHF. CDR3 bases: TGCAGTGCTAGTCTAGGGGGCGCGGGGGTTTCACCCCTCCACTTT.

This clonotype has at least ten counts. The chain employs TRBV12-3 or TRBV12-4 and TRBJ1-2, with 7 bases matching TRBD1. The CDR3 covers 15 residues. With 5 bases clipped from V and 4 bases from J, the junction kept 10 bases outside the gene matches. The CDR3 coding sequence is TGTGCCAGCAGTCCCGGGACAGTTATCGTCTATGGCTACACCTTC. Encoded protein: CASSPGTVIVYGYTF.

This clonotype showed up many times. The J gene is TRBJ1-4, the V gene TRBV18; no clear D gene. Germline lookup yields CDR1 KGHSH and CDR2 LQKENI. Trimming took off 1 base at V and 3 bases at J, with 12 bases between the two ends. The CDR3 length is 16 residues. CDR3 sequence reads: CASSPQGRRANEKLFF. The CDR3 region has the DNA TGTGCCAGCTCACCACAGGGTCGGAGGGCTAATGAAAAACTGTTTTTT.

This clonotype was seen a few times. The rearrangement uses TRBV30 and TRBJ1-2; 7 nucleotides agree with TRBD1. Germline CDR1 is GTSNPN and CDR2 is SVGIG (reference sequence). V shed 7 bases, J shed 5 bases, and the junction held 7 bases outside the gene matches. The CDR3 sequence is 12 residues long. The CDR3 DNA sequence: TGTGCCTTGACAGGGAGAGGGTATGGCTACACCTTC. Amino acid sequence: CALTGRGYGYTF.

This clonotype was counted many times. V and J are TRBV18 and TRBJ2-5; D remains unclear. This CDR3 is built from 13 residues. Germline-derived CDR1 and CDR2 are KGHSH and LQKENI. V was pared by 3 bases and J by 1 base, with 6 bases between. The CDR3 DNA follows: TGTGCCAGCTCACCCCTGTTCCAAGAGACCCAGTACTTC. It encodes CASSPLFQETQYF.

This clonotype was seen ten or more times. The V and J genes are TRBV7-2 and TRBJ2-3; 12 bases fit TRBD2. The CDR3 extends over 17 amino acids. Germline V gives CDR1 SGHTA, CDR2 FQGNSA. The V and J ends lost 1 base and 3 bases, in that order; junction bases with no gene match: 5. The CDR3 reads CASSLGLAGVRTDTQYF. As DNA, the CDR3 is TGTGCCAGCAGCTTAGGACTAGCGGGAGTCAGGACAGATACGCAGTATTTT.

The J gene is TRBJ1-1, the V gene TRBV29-1; no clear D. CDR1 is SQVTM and CDR2 is ANQGSEA in the germline V gene. V was shortened by 2 bases and J by 10 bases, with 14 bases between the two germline ends. The CDR3 sequence is 12 residues long. The DNA of the CDR3 is TGCAGCGTTGAATATGGGCCGTTGGGAGCTTTCTTT. Protein: CSVEYGPLGAFF.

This clonotype has only a few counts. The rearrangement uses TRBV10-3 and TRBJ2-1; TRBD2 matches 8 bases. The CDR3 loop spans 15 amino acids. Per the germline V gene, CDR1 is ENHRY and CDR2 is SYGVKD. With V trimmed by 4 bases and J by 4 bases, 6 bases remained unmatched. Written as DNA, the CDR3 is TGTGCCATCAGTGTCGGGAGCGGGGGTTACAATGAGCAGTTCTTC. This sequence encodes CAISVGSGGYNEQFF.

The V gene is TRBV6-1, the J gene TRBJ1-1; TRBD1 aligns across 7 bases. Germline-derived CDR1 and CDR2 are MNHNS and SASEGT. V was clipped by 7 bases and J by 1 base; unmatched bases: 3. The CDR3 spans 13 residues. The chain's CDR3 is CASKRDRNTEAFF. Written as DNA, the CDR3 is TGTGCCAGCAAAAGGGACAGGAACACTGAAGCTTTCTTT.